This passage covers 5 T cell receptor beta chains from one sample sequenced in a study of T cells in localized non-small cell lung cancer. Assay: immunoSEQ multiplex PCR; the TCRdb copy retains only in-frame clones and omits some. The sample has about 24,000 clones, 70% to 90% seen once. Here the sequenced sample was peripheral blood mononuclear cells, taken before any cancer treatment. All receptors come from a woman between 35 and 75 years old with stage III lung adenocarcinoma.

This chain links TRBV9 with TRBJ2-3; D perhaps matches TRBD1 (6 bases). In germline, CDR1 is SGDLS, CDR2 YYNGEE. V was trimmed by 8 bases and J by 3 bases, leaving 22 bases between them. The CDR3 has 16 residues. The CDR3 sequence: CASGFGVDRRTDTQYF. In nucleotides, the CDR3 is TGTGCCAGTGGCTTCGGGGTCGACAGGAGAACAGATACGCAGTATTTT.

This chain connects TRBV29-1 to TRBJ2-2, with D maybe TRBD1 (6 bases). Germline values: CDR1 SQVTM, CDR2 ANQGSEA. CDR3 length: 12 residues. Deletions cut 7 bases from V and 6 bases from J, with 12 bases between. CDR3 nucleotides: TGCAGCGCCAGGGGATTCGCCGGGGAGCTGTTTTTT. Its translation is CSARGFAGELFF.

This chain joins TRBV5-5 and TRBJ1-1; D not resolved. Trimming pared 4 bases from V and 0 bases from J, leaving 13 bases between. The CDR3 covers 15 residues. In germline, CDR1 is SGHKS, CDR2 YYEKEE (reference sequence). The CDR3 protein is CASSQTGGVNTEAFF. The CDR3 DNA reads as TGTGCCAGCAGCCAGACCGGCGGGGTGAACACTGAAGCTTTCTTT.

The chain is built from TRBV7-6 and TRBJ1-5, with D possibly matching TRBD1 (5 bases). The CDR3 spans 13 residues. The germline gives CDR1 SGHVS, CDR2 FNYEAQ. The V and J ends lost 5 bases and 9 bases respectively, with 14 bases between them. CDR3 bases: TGTGCCAGCAGCAATGGTCGGGGACGGCCCCAGCATTTT. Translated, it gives CASSNGRGRPQHF.

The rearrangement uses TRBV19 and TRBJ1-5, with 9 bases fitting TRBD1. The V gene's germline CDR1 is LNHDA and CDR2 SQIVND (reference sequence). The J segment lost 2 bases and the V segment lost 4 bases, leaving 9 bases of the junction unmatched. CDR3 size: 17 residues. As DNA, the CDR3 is TGTGCCAGTAGTAAATCCGGGACAGGGTTGGGCAATCAGCCCCAGCATTTT. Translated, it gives CASSKSGTGLGNQPQHF.